The 2 T cell receptor beta chains in this list originate from one sample, sequenced in a study of CD8+ T cells in alopecia areata. Sequencing used cDNA as its template, made by extracting RNA and reverse transcribing it. The protocol was immunoSEQ multiplex PCR, while the TCRdb copy is restricted to in-frame clones and leaves out a portion. The profile covers more than 150,000 clones, with about 47% appearing a single time and about 9.4% taken by the ten largest. Specified treatment: oral pan-JAK inhibitor, 5-10 mg twice daily. Source: CD8+ T cells sorted from blood, taken at week 52, from a patient treated with tofacitinib. Every receptor here comes from a human donor with alopecia areata.

This clone showed up just a few times. The chain carries TRBV5-6 and TRBJ1-4; D call uncertain. The CDR3 contains 16 residues. Germline assignment: CDR1 SGHDT and CDR2 YYEEEE. The ends were cut back, 3 bases at V and 8 bases at J, with 20 bases in the middle. The CDR3 loop is CASSWPSGEPGEKLFF. The DNA of the CDR3 is TGTGCCAGCAGCTGGCCGTCGGGCGAGCCTGGCGAAAAACTGTTTTTT.

V is TRBV29-1 and J is TRBJ2-7; 8 bases are a match to TRBD1. This CDR3 has 13 residues. Germline trimming cut 1 base from V and 3 bases from J; bases unmatched to any gene: 2. CDR1 and CDR2 (germline): SQVTM, ANQGSEA. This CDR3 is CSVEVTGDYEQYF. The DNA of the CDR3 is TGCAGCGTTGAAGTGACAGGGGACTACGAGCAGTACTTC.